Listed below are T cell receptor beta chains from one sample, sequenced in a study of blood T cell repertoires in COVID-19. Using immunoSEQ multiplex PCR, the repertoire was profiled, and TCRdb retains in-frame clones only, with some absent. The sample consists of some 270,000 clones, approximately 86% of them appearing once. Specimen: peripheral blood. These receptors all stem from a man aged 40-49 years with active or convalescent COVID-19. Each CDR3 is given without its conserved first and last residue. A D gene is named only where the DNA matches it firmly. Size is stated for part of the rows, as once, few or many counts, or as a class when the clone is expanded.

TRBJ1-1 | - | - | TRBV18 | ASSSTVNTEAF
TRBJ2-7 | - | - | TRBV12-3/TRBV12-4 | ASSLGPGEQY
TRBJ2-2 | - | TRBD1 | TRBV28 | ASSRQGWELF
TRBJ1-5 | - | TRBD1 | TRBV28 | ASSATGPYSNQPQH
TRBJ1-2 | - | - | TRBV2 | ASSALGGGYGYT
TRBJ1-4 | - | TRBD1 | TRBV7-9 | ASSQGQGNEKLF
TRBJ2-3 | - | TRBD1 | TRBV5-6 | ASSLDRGAFTQY
TRBJ2-2 | - | - | TRBV6-1 | ASSDTQTANLGELF
TRBJ2-2 | - | - | TRBV2 | ASKGQGGGELF
TRBJ2-5 | few | TRBD2 | TRBV9 | ASSVGSSGETQY
TRBJ1-3 | - | TRBD1 | TRBV5-1 | ASSGRGTVRGGDTIY
TRBJ2-1 | - | TRBD2 | TRBV6-5 | ASSYSVAGSDNEQF
TRBJ2-5 | - | - | TRBV11-3 | ASSFYGQGWETQY
TRBJ2-7 | once | TRBD2 | TRBV10-3 | AISDETSGVRGEQY
TRBJ2-5 | - | TRBD1 | TRBV7-6 | ASSRDQVGQDQETQY
TRBJ2-5 | - | TRBD1 | TRBV7-3 | ASSLVGQGAGETQY
TRBJ2-1 | - | TRBD2 | TRBV19 | ASSSRLADTYNEQF
TRBJ2-3 | - | - | TRBV2 | ASSEPGTDTQY
TRBJ2-7 | - | TRBD1 | TRBV6-5 | ASSGWDRVYEQY
TRBJ1-2 | - | TRBD1 | TRBV27 | ASSSQGAGYGYT
TRBJ1-5 | - | - | TRBV28 | ASSSQGDQPQH
TRBJ1-6 | - | - | TRBV27 | ASRYSSYNSPLH
TRBJ1-2 | - | TRBD1 | TRBV6-6 | ASSYGQGANYGYT
TRBJ1-1 | - | TRBD1 | TRBV5-1 | ASSLGDRGITEAF
TRBJ2-5 | - | - | TRBV9 | ASSVAGEKETQY
TRBJ2-2 | - | TRBD2 | TRBV11-3 | ASSPLGTSGELF
TRBJ2-7 | - | - | TRBV9 | ASSASTGSYEQY
TRBJ2-7 | once | - | TRBV4-1 | ASSQDLEYYEQY
TRBJ2-7 | - | - | TRBV30 | AWSRGNEQY
TRBJ1-2 | - | TRBD1 | TRBV27 | ASSTTTGRGYT
TRBJ1-5 | - | TRBD1 | TRBV28 | ASSDRVWNQPQH
TRBJ1-5 | - | - | TRBV27 | ASSQGGNQPQH
TRBJ2-7 | - | TRBD1 | TRBV11-2 | ASSPGTGVEQY
TRBJ1-1 | once | - | TRBV5-6 | ASSWGSYEAF
TRBJ2-1 | many | - | TRBV7-6 | ASSLDFVRSGSYNEQF
TRBJ1-2 | once | TRBD1 | TRBV19 | ATNTDRDKNYGYT
TRBJ2-2 | - | TRBD2 | TRBV2 | ASTPSGTNGELF
TRBJ2-4 | - | - | TRBV7-2 | ASSSVGVMAKNIQY
TRBJ2-1 | once | TRBD2 | TRBV5-1 | ATRPSGRANEQF
TRBJ1-5 | - | TRBD1 | TRBV11-2 | ASSPGPGGQGLHQPQH
TRBJ1-4 | - | - | TRBV10-1 | ASSEKGGSNEKLF
TRBJ1-2 | - | - | TRBV27 | ASSLFGSALGAGYSYT
TRBJ2-1 | - | TRBD2 | TRBV19 | ASTPGTSGMNEQF
TRBJ2-1 | - | - | TRBV11-2 | ASRQRQARDEQF
TRBJ2-1 | - | - | TRBV5-4 | ASSLYLSSYNEQF
TRBJ1-5 | once | TRBD1 | TRBV7-2 | ASSLSGQPNQPQH
TRBJ1-4 | - | - | TRBV19 | ASSIAGVATNEKLF
TRBJ2-1 | - | TRBD1 | TRBV19 | ASSIVPGQGANNEQF
TRBJ2-7 | - | TRBD1 | TRBV5-1 | ASSPSGWDRETYEQY
TRBJ2-5 | - | - | TRBV29-1 | SVALLAQPQETQY
TRBJ1-5 | - | - | TRBV19 | ASQVFNSRNQPQH
TRBJ1-1 | - | - | TRBV10-3 | AISEGGRSSTEAF
TRBJ2-1 | - | TRBD2 | TRBV5-1 | ASSPTISAGNEQF
TRBJ1-5 | - | - | TRBV2 | ASRGRGWQPQH